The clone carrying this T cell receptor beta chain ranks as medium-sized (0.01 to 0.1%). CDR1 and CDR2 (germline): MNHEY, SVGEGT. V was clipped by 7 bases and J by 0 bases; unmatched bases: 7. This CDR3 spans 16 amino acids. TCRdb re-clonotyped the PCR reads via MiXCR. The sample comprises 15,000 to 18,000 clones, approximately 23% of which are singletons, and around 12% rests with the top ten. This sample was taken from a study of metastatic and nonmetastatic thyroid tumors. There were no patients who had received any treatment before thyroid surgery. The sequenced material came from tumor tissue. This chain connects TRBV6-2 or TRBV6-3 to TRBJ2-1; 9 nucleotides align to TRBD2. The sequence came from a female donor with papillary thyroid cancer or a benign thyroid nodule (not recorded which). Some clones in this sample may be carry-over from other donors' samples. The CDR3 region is CASTPISGSSYNEQFF. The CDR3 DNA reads TGTGCCAGCACCCCGATTAGCGGGAGCTCCTACAATGAGCAGTTCTTC.